The rows below give T cell receptor beta chains drawn from one sample of a study of T cells in Graves' hyperthyroidism and ophthalmopathy. MiXCR, run by TCRdb on the multiplex PCR reads, gives a single entry per CDR3 protein. Seen here are 250,000 to 400,000 distinct CDR3 sequences, roughly 13% observed once, and the top ten hold 34%. The specimen sequenced was blood. These receptors all come from a woman aged 40 to 50 with Graves' ophthalmopathy. The CDR3 runs from the conserved cysteine through the conserved F or W. The order of the fields is J gene, V gene, clone size, CDR3 protein. Only part of the rows carry a size: once, few, many, or a class if the clone is expanded.

j_call: TRBJ2-1
v_call: TRBV24-1
clone_size: many
cdr3_aa: CATSDPVTRGHNEQFF

j_call: TRBJ2-2
v_call: TRBV6-5
clone_size: few
cdr3_aa: CASSYSLGGTGELFF

j_call: TRBJ2-1
v_call: TRBV20-1
clone_size: .
cdr3_aa: CSASGREGYNEQFF

j_call: TRBJ2-1
v_call: TRBV6-5
clone_size: few
cdr3_aa: CASSYWGSGGVNEQFF

j_call: TRBJ2-7
v_call: TRBV6-1
clone_size: many
cdr3_aa: CASSPGQGYYEQYF

j_call: TRBJ1-5
v_call: TRBV28
clone_size: many
cdr3_aa: CASSLAQGDQPQHF

j_call: TRBJ1-1
v_call: TRBV5-6
clone_size: many
cdr3_aa: CASSQQGRGAEAFF

j_call: TRBJ2-3
v_call: TRBV6-1
clone_size: many
cdr3_aa: CASKDSLRTDTQYF

j_call: TRBJ2-1
v_call: TRBV20-1
clone_size: many
cdr3_aa: CSASWPSGYNEQFF

j_call: TRBJ2-3
v_call: TRBV29-1
clone_size: .
cdr3_aa: CSGTLTSGVADTQYF

j_call: TRBJ1-6
v_call: TRBV19
clone_size: few
cdr3_aa: CASNDRNSPLHF

j_call: TRBJ1-4
v_call: TRBV2
clone_size: many
cdr3_aa: CASSGGRENEKLFF

j_call: TRBJ2-3
v_call: TRBV10-1
clone_size: .
cdr3_aa: CASSTGLAGVVDTQYF

j_call: TRBJ1-2
v_call: TRBV7-9
clone_size: few
cdr3_aa: CASSLALGDRGPYGYTF

j_call: TRBJ1-2
v_call: TRBV28
clone_size: .
cdr3_aa: CASRSPGTEPLTSGYGYTF

j_call: TRBJ2-6
v_call: TRBV7-9
clone_size: .
cdr3_aa: CASSLAAGAGANVLTF

j_call: TRBJ2-5
v_call: TRBV10-3
clone_size: few
cdr3_aa: CAIRRGLGDNVQETQYF

j_call: TRBJ2-5
v_call: TRBV9
clone_size: .
cdr3_aa: CASSVDDGQETQYF

j_call: TRBJ2-7
v_call: TRBV2
clone_size: many
cdr3_aa: CASSPSVYEQYF

j_call: TRBJ2-7
v_call: TRBV29-1
clone_size: .
cdr3_aa: CSAELTGREQYF

j_call: TRBJ1-4
v_call: TRBV3-1
clone_size: many
cdr3_aa: CASSHWTGDEKLFF

j_call: TRBJ1-1
v_call: TRBV12-3/TRBV12-4
clone_size: many
cdr3_aa: CASSPNRGPTEAFF

j_call: TRBJ2-7
v_call: TRBV5-1
clone_size: many
cdr3_aa: CASSLSGERYEQYF

j_call: TRBJ1-5
v_call: TRBV3-1
clone_size: few
cdr3_aa: CASSLDVSNQPQHF

j_call: TRBJ2-7
v_call: TRBV10-2
clone_size: .
cdr3_aa: CASKPGLATWEQYF

j_call: TRBJ1-2
v_call: TRBV18
clone_size: many
cdr3_aa: CASSGQQDGYTF